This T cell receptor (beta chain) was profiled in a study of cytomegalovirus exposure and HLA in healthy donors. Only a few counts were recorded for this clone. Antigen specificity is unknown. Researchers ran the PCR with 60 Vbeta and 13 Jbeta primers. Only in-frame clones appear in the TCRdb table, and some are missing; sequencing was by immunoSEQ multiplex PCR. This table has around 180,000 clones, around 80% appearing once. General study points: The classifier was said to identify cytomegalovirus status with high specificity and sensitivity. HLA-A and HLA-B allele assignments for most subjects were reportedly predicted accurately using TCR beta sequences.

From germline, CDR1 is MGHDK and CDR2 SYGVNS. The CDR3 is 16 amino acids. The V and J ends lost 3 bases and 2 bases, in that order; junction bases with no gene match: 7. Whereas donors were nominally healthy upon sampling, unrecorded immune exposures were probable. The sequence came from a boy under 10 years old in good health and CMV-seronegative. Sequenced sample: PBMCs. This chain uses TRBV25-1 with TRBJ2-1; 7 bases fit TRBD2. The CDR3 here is CASSDLSSGTYNEQFF. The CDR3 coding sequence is TGTGCCAGCAGTGACCTCTCTAGCGGAACCTACAATGAGCAGTTCTTC.